These 22 T cell receptor beta chains were all obtained from the same sample, sequenced in a study of tumor T cells in aggressive B-cell lymphoma. Generated by immunoSEQ multiplex PCR, the TCRdb table keeps only in-frame clones and is missing some. Of about 3,000 clones listed, 85% were seen once; the top ten hold about 4%. Input material: tumor tissue. Receptors originate from an adult with diffuse large B cell lymphoma.

A word on this clone: This sample also contains other DNA sequences that code for the same CDR3. V is TRBV7-2 and J is TRBJ1-1; 7 nucleotides match TRBD1. Germline V gene data show CDR1 as SGHTA and CDR2 as FQGNSA. V trimming: 5 bases; J trimming: 4 bases; junction bases outside the gene matches: 10. The CDR3 covers 15 residues. The CDR3 here is CASSKINRGGTEAFF. The DNA of the CDR3 is TGTGCCAGCAGCAAGATTAACAGGGGAGGCACTGAAGCTTTCTTT.

The chain uses TRBV7-2 and TRBJ1-3; D is ambiguous. This CDR3 is 14 amino acids long. CDR1 and CDR2 (germline): SGHTA, FQGNSA. Trimming took off 6 bases at V and 0 bases at J, with 9 bases between the two ends. CDR3 in DNA: TGTGCCAGCAGTCTTACAGCCTCTGGAAACACCATATATTTT. Amino acids: CASSLTASGNTIYF. Full variable domain (outside the CDR3, taken from reference TRBV7-2 and TRBJ1-3): GAGVSQSPSNKVTEKGKDVELRCDPISGHTALYWYRQSLGQGLEFLIYFQGNSAPDKSGLPSDRFSAERTGGSVSTLTIQRTQQEDSAVYLCASSLTASGNTIYFGEGSWLTVV.

The V and J genes are TRBV6-5 and TRBJ1-4; D is ambiguous. The V gene's germline CDR1 is MNHEY and CDR2 SVGAGI. V gave up 7 bases and J gave up 8 bases, with 11 bases separating them. This CDR3 has 12 residues. CDR3 sequence: CASIPRGEKLFF. CDR3 nucleotide sequence: TGTGCCAGCATCCCACGAGGCGAAAAACTGTTTTTT.

This clone was seen more than once but under ten times. The chain carries TRBV5-1 and TRBJ2-3, with 7 nucleotides matching TRBD2. The CDR3 runs 13 residues. Per germline, CDR1 SGHRS and CDR2 YFSETQ. The CDR3 here is CATRYGGTDTQYF. CDR3 coding DNA: TGCGCAACCCGGTACGGGGGGACAGATACGCAGTATTTT.

The genes are TRBV7-7 and TRBJ2-2, with TRBD2 matching 9 bases. The CDR3 has 19 amino acids. Germline CDR1 and CDR2: SSHAT and FNYEAQ (reference sequence). Trimming at V came to 5 bases and at J to 4 bases, leaving 17 bases not matched to a gene. The DNA for the CDR3 is TGTGCCAGCAGCCCATGGGGGCGGGGGGGCCTTGGAGGCACCGGGGAGCTGTTTTTT. Protein product: CASSPWGRGGLGGTGELFF.

V gene TRBV28 combines with J gene TRBJ2-1, with TRBD2 matching 7 bases. The J segment lost 4 bases and the V segment lost 3 bases, leaving 3 bases of the junction unmatched. The CDR3 is 14 amino acids. Germline V gene sequence: CDR1 MDHEN, CDR2 SYDVKM. The CDR3 bases are TGTGCCAGCAGTTTGGGAGGGACTTACAATGAGCAGTTCTTC. Its translation: CASSLGGTYNEQFF.

Points on this clone: An end of the junction does not agree with germline; a read error may underlie this. CDR3 nucleotides: TGTGTCAGTAGTAGACAGGGGTTTCAGGAGACCCAGTACTTC. Protein: CVSSRQGFQETQYF. The chain uses TRBV19 and TRBJ2-5; 8 bases agree with TRBD1. The CDR3 is 14 residues long. Germline V CDR1 and CDR2: LNHDA, SQIVND (reference sequence).

The chain recombines TRBV5-1 with TRBJ2-7; possibly TRBD1 for D (6 bases). Trimming stripped 3 bases from V and 5 bases from J, with 9 bases between. Germline V gene sequence: CDR1 SGHRS, CDR2 YFSETQ. The CDR3 covers 12 residues. Here the CDR3 DNA reads TGCGCCAGCAGCTATCAGGGGAACGAGCAGTACTTC. Its translation is CASSYQGNEQYF.

This chain connects TRBV6-5 to TRBJ2-1, with TRBD2 matching over 8 bases. Trimming cost V 0 bases and J 5 bases; bases outside gene matches: 6. Per the germline V gene, CDR1 is MNHEY and CDR2 is SVGAGI. This CDR3 spans 16 amino acids. The chain's CDR3 is CASSYSPSGRNNEQFF. The CDR3 region has the DNA TGTGCCAGCAGTTACTCTCCCAGCGGGAGAAACAATGAGCAGTTCTTC.

This clone was seen only once. This chain links TRBV10-3 with TRBJ1-4, with D uncertain. Germline lookup yields CDR1 ENHRY and CDR2 SYGVKD. V shed 2 bases and J shed 0 bases, with 7 bases lying between them. There are 15 residues in the CDR3. In nucleotides, the CDR3 is TGTGCCATCAGTGAGGGAGGGTCAACTAATGAAAAACTGTTTTTT. The encoded protein is CAISEGGSTNEKLFF.

V and J are TRBV18 and TRBJ1-4; D gene uncertain. V dropped 6 bases and J dropped 3 bases, with 11 bases sitting between them. Germline V CDR1 and CDR2: KGHSH, LQKENI. The CDR3 totals 14 residues. The CDR3 region has the DNA TGTGCCAGCTCCCTTTACCAGGCTAATGAAAAACTGTTTTTT. It yields the protein CASSLYQANEKLFF.

The chain combines TRBV12-5 with TRBJ1-4; TRBD1 is a possible D gene (5 bases). Trimming took off 3 bases at V and 8 bases at J, with 13 bases between the two ends. From germline, CDR1 is LGHNT and CDR2 FRNRAP. The CDR3 runs 14 residues. The CDR3 here is CASGLGPGQEKLFF. As DNA, the CDR3 is TGTGCTAGTGGTTTAGGGCCAGGGCAAGAAAAACTGTTTTTT.

The CDR3 protein is CASSEWGDGYTF. CDR3 DNA sequence: TGTGCCAGCAGTGAATGGGGGGACGGCTACACCTTC. This chain connects TRBV25-1 to TRBJ1-2; TRBD1 might be the D (5 bases). V dropped 1 base and J dropped 8 bases, with 8 bases sitting between them. CDR3 length: 12 amino acids. Germline-derived CDR1 and CDR2 are MGHDK and SYGVNS.

The V call is TRBV19, the J call TRBJ2-4; possibly TRBD1 for D (7 bases). The germline V and J ends were trimmed by 3 bases and 6 bases, with 12 bases remaining between them. CDR1 is LNHDA and CDR2 is SQIVND in the germline V gene (reference sequence). CDR3 length equals 14 residues. This CDR3 is CASSMGQGGNIQYF. The CDR3 DNA follows: TGTGCCAGTAGTATGGGTCAGGGGGGAAACATTCAGTACTTC.

J is TRBJ1-1 and V is TRBV18; D is ambiguous. V was clipped by 3 bases and J by 0 bases, with 23 bases between them. The CDR3 is 19 amino acids. CDR1 KGHSH and CDR2 LQKENI come from the germline V gene. CDR3 region: CASSPILRRHGEMNTEAFF. The CDR3 DNA sequence: TGTGCCAGCTCACCCATACTCCGAAGACACGGGGAAATGAACACTGAAGCTTTCTTT.

This rearrangement joins TRBV5-1 to TRBJ1-1, with D tentatively TRBD1 (6 bases). The CDR3 has 15 amino acids. The V gene's germline CDR1 is SGHRS and CDR2 YFSETQ. V was clipped by 4 bases and J by 1 base, with 14 bases between them. The CDR3 coding sequence is TGCGCCAGCAGCACCCTGGGGGCCCCGAACACTGAAGCTTTCTTT. Translation: CASSTLGAPNTEAFF.

This sequence joins TRBV11-2 and TRBJ2-1; 12 nucleotides line up with TRBD2. The length of the CDR3 is 15 residues. V gave up 5 bases and J gave up 10 bases; unmatched junction bases: 9. The germline V gene encodes CDR1 SGHAT and CDR2 FQNNGV. The CDR3 protein is CASSAPSGGVPEQFF. Written as DNA, the CDR3 is TGTGCCAGCAGCGCCCCTAGCGGGGGGGTTCCGGAGCAGTTCTTC.

The CDR3 loop is CASSPPSGSLGEQYF. The CDR3, as DNA: TGTGCCAGCTCACCACCTAGCGGGTCCTTAGGGGAGCAGTACTTC. The rearrangement links TRBV18 to TRBJ2-7; 7 nucleotides agree with TRBD2. CDR3 size: 15 residues. Trimming removed 0 bases from V and 7 bases from J; junction bases left unmatched: 9. Per germline, CDR1 KGHSH and CDR2 LQKENI. The whole variable domain, remainder taken from reference TRBV18 and TRBJ2-7, is NAGVMQNPRHLVRRRGQEARLRCSPMKGHSHVYWYRQLPEEGLKFMVYLQKENIIDESGMPKERFSAEFPKEGPSILRIQQVVRGDSAAYFCASSPPSGSLGEQYFGPGTRLTVT.

The V call is TRBV6-5, the J call TRBJ2-6, with D maybe TRBD1 (5 bases). CDR3 length equals 14 residues. Deletions cut 5 bases from V and 3 bases from J, with 8 bases between. The germline CDR1 and CDR2 sequences are MNHEY and SVGAGI. The CDR3 nucleotides are TGTGCCAGCAGTCCAGGGTTTGGGGCCAACGTCCTGACTTTC. It codes for CASSPGFGANVLTF.

This chain connects TRBV7-2 to TRBJ1-5; the D is unclear. V was pared by 4 bases and J by 5 bases, with 9 bases between. Germline V gene sequence: CDR1 SGHTA, CDR2 FQGNSA. This CDR3 has 13 residues. CDR3 protein: CASSWSRDQPQHF. Here the CDR3 DNA reads TGTGCCAGCAGCTGGAGCCGGGATCAGCCCCAGCATTTT.

V is TRBV6-1 and J is TRBJ1-5; 9 bases line up with TRBD1. The germline CDR1 and CDR2 sequences are MNHNS and SASEGT. V dropped 3 bases and J dropped 6; count of bases not matched to a gene: 6. This CDR3 spans 15 amino acids. In nucleotides, the CDR3 is TGTGCCAGCAGTGAGCAGGGACAGGGTGTTCAGCCCCAGCATTTT. Its protein is CASSEQGQGVQPQHF.

The rearrangement joins TRBV5-8 to TRBJ2-7; D may be TRBD1 (5 bases). V shed 4 bases and J shed 9 bases, with 11 bases lying between them. This CDR3 spans 11 amino acids. The V gene's germline CDR1 is SGHTS and CDR2 YDEGEE. CDR3 sequence: CASSAGIWQYF. In nucleotides, the CDR3 is TGTGCCAGCAGCGCAGGGATTTGGCAGTACTTC.